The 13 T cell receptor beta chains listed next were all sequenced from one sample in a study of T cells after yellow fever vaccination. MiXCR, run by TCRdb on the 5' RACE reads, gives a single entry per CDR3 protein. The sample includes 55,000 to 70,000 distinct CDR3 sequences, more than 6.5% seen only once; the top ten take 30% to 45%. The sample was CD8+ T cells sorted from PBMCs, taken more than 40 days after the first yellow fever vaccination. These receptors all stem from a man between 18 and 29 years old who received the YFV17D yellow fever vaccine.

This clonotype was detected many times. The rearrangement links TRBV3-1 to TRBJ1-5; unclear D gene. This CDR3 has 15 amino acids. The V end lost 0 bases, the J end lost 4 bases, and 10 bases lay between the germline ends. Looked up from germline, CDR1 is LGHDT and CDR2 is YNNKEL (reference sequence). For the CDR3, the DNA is TGTGCCAGCAGCCAAGATAGATTGGCGAATCAGCCCCAGCATTTT. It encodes CASSQDRLANQPQHF.

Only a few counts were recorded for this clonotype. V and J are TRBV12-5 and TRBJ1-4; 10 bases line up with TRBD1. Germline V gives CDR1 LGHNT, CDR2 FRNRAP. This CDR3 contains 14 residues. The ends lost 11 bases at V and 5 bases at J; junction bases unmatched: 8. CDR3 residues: CAGIPGQGNEKLFF. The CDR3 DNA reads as TGTGCTGGGATCCCGGGACAGGGGAATGAAAAACTGTTTTTT. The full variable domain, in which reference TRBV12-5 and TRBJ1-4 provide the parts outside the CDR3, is DARVTQTPRHKVTEMGQEVTMRCQPILGHNTVFWYRQTMMQGLELLAYFRNRAPLDDSGMPKDRFSAEMPDATLATLKIQPSEPRDSAVYFCAGIPGQGNEKLFFGSGTQLSVL.

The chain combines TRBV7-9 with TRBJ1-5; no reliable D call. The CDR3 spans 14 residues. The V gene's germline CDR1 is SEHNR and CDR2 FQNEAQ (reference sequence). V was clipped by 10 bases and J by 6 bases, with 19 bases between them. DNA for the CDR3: TGTGCCACAGCAGCTAGCACCGGTCCTCAGCCCCAGCATTTT. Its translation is CATAASTGPQPQHF.

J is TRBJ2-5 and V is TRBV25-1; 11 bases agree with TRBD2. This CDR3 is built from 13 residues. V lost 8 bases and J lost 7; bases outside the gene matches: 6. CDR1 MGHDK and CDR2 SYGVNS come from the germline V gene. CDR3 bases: TGTGCCAGCGGGGGGACTAGCGGATTGACCCAGTACTTC. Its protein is CASGGTSGLTQYF.

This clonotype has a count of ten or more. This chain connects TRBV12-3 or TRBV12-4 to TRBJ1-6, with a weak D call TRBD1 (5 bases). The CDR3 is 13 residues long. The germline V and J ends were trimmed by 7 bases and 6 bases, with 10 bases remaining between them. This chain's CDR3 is CASNGGGNSPLHF. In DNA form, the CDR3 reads TGTGCCAGCAACGGGGGAGGTAATTCACCCCTCCACTTT.

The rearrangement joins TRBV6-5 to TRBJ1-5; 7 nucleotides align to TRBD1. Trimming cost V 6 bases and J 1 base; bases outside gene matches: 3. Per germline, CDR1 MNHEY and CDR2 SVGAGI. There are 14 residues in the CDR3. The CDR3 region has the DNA TGTGCCAGCAGACACAGGGGCAGCAATCAGCCCCAGCATTTT. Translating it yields CASRHRGSNQPQHF.

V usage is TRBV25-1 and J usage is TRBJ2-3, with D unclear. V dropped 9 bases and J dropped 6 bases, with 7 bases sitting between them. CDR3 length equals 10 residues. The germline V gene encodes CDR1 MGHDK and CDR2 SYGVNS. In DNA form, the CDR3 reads TGTGCCAGTTCCGGGGATACGCAGTATTTT. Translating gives CASSGDTQYF. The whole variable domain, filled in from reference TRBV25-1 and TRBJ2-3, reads EADIYQTPRYLVIGTGKKITLECSQTMGHDKMYWYQQDPGMELHLIHYSYGVNSTEKGDLSSESTVSRIRTEHFPLTLESARPSHTSQYLCASSGDTQYFGPGTRLTVL.

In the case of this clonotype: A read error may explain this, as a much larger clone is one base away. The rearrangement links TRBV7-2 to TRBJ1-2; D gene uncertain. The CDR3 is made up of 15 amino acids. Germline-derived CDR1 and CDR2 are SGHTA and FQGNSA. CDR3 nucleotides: TGTGACAGCAGCTCCTTCAAGGGTTCGTTCTATGGCTACACCTTC. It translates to CDSSSFKGSFYGYTF.

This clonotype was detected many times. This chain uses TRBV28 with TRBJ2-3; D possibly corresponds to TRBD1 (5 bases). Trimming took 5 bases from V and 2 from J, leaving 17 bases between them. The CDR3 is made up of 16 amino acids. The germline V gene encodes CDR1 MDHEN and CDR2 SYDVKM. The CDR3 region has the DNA TGTGCCAGCAGTCCGCAGGGTCAAACCCCCACAGATACGCAGTATTTT. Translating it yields CASSPQGQTPTDTQYF.

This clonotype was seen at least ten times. CDR3 sequence: CASSLVVIGPDTQYF. CDR3 nucleotide sequence: TGTGCCAGCAGCTTAGTAGTTATTGGCCCAGATACGCAGTATTTT. The chain links TRBV7-9 to TRBJ2-3; D is undetermined. Germline CDR1 and CDR2: SEHNR and FQNEAQ (reference sequence). The CDR3 is 15 amino acids. Trimming shortened V by 1 base and J by 4 bases, and 12 bases separated the two germline ends.

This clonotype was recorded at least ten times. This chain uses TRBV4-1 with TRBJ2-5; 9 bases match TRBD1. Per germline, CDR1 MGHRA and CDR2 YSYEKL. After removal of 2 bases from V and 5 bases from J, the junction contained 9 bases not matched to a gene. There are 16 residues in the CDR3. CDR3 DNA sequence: TGCGCCAGCAGCCAAACCCTCGAAGGACAGGGGGAGACCCAGTACTTC. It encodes CASSQTLEGQGETQYF.

For the CDR3, the DNA is TGTGCCAGCAGCTCCAGATGGTGGGGGTTCCCCTCTGGGGCCAACGTCCTGACTTTC. Translation: CASSSRWWGFPSGANVLTF. The V and J genes are TRBV11-1 and TRBJ2-6; D is tentatively TRBD1 or TRBD2 (5 bases each). V lost 4 bases to trimming and J lost 0 bases, with 19 bases between them. Germline CDR1 is SGHAT and CDR2 is FQDESV (reference sequence). This CDR3 has 19 residues.

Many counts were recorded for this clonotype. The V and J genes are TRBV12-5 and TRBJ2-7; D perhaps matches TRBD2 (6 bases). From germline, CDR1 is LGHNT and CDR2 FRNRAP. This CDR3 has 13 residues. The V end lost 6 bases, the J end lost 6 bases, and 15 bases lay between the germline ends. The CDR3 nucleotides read TGTGCTAGTGGAGGCAGGGAGGCGCGCGAGCAGTACTTC. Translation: CASGGREAREQYF.